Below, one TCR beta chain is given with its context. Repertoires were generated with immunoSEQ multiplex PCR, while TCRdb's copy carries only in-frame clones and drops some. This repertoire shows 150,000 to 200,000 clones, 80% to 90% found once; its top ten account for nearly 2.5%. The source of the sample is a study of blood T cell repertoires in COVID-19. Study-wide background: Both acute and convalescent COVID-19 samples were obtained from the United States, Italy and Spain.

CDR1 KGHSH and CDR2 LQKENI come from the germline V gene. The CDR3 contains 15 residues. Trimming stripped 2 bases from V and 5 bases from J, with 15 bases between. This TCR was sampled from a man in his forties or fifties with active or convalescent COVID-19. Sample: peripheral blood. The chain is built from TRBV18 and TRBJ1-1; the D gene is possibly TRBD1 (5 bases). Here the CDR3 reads CASSPEHSGMTEAFF. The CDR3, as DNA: TGTGCCAGCTCACCAGAACACTCAGGGATGACTGAAGCTTTCTTT.